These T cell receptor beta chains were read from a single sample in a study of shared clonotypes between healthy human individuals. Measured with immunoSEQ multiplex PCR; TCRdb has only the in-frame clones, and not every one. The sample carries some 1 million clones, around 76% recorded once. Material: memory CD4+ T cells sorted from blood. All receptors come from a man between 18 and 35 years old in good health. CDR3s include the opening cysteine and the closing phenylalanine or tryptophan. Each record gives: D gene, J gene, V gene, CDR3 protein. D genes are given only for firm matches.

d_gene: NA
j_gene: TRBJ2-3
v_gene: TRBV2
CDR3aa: CASSVSGAPTDTQYF

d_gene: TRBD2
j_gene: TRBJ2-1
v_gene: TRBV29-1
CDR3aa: CSVPGLAGGLDEQFF

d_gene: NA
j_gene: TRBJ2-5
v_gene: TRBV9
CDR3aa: CASSVTDQATQYF

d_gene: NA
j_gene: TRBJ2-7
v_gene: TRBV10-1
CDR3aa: CASSAGSYEQYF

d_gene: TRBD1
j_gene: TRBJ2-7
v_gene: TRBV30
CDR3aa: CAWAEQGVGEQYF

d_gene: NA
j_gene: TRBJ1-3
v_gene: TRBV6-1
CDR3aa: CASSLDRNTIYF

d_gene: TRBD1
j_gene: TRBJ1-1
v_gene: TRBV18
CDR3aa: CASSPFGRGQNQDNTEAFF

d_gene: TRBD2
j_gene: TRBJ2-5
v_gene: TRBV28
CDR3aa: CASSSGGQETQYF

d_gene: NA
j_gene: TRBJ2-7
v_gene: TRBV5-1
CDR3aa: CASSLGGTSSYEQYF

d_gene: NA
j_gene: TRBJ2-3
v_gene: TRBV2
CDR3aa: CASSGGGENTDTQYF